The 17 T cell receptor beta chains below were found in one sample sequenced in a study of T-cell reconstitution after alpha-beta-depleted transplantation in children. During its preparation, the TCRbeta library received unique molecular identifiers. TCRdb called the PCR reads again in MiXCR, with one record for every CDR3 protein. The sample includes under 850,000 distinct CDR3 sequences, under 15% seen only once; the top ten take about 0.77%. The starting material was PBMCs, obtained before TCRalphabeta/CD19-depleted stem cell transplant. These receptors were collected from a girl aged 2-10 years with congenital amegakaryocytic thrombocytopenia, due to receive a stem cell transplant.

This clonotype was counted only a few times. The CDR3: CASSQVGPPVTQYF. CDR3 nucleotides: TGTGCCAGCAGCCAAGTTGGTCCCCCGGTGACCCAGTACTTC. V is TRBV14 and J is TRBJ2-5; D remains ambiguous. The germline CDR1 and CDR2 sequences are SGHDN and FVKESK. Between the trimmed V and J ends, which lost 1 base and 7 bases, there was a span of 13 bases. CDR3 size: 14 residues.

This clonotype occurred many times. The chain employs TRBV20-1 and TRBJ2-3; D is perhaps TRBD2 (6 bases). V was cut by 6 bases and J by 7 bases, with 23 bases left in between. Germline V CDR1 and CDR2: DFQATT, SNEGSKA (reference sequence). CDR3 length: 15 residues. CDR3 nucleotide sequence: TGCAGTGCGGAAGGGACTTTTCTGATGACATATACGCAGTATTTT. This sequence encodes CSAEGTFLMTYTQYF.

For this clonotype: The junction and the germline gene differ at one end; a read error may be behind it. The chain joins TRBV15 to TRBJ2-5; D unclear. The CDR3 extends over 12 amino acids. Germline assignment: CDR1 LNHNV and CDR2 YYDKDF (reference sequence). CDR3: CAISRDEETQYF. Written as DNA, the CDR3 is TGTGCCATCAGCAGAGATGAAGAGACCCAGTACTTC.

At least ten counts were recorded for this clonotype. The chain couples TRBV20-1 to TRBJ2-6, with 9 bases that match TRBD1. The CDR3 spans 16 residues. From germline, CDR1 is DFQATT and CDR2 SNEGSKA (reference sequence). Losses at the gene ends were 4 bases for V and 0 bases for J; bases not matched to a gene: 4. DNA for the CDR3: TGCAGTGCTACCCGGGACAGGGTCTCTGGGGCCAACGTCCTGACTTTC. Its translation: CSATRDRVSGANVLTF.

This clonotype has more than one count but fewer than ten. V and J are TRBV25-1 and TRBJ2-7; TRBD1 aligns across 7 bases. Unmatched junction bases numbered 5, after V lost 6 bases and J lost 0 bases. CDR1 and CDR2 (germline): MGHDK, SYGVNS. The CDR3 has 14 residues. The CDR3 DNA reads as TGTGCCAGCAGGAGCCCAGGGGGCTCCTACGAGCAGTACTTC. The encoded protein is CASRSPGGSYEQYF.

Notes on this clonotype: Relative to the germline gene, one junction end is altered; a read error may explain this. The V gene is TRBV20-1, the J gene TRBJ2-7; 15 positions match TRBD2. Germline V gene sequence: CDR1 DFQATT, CDR2 SNEGSKA (reference sequence). The CDR3 extends over 16 amino acids. CDR3 DNA sequence: TGCTGTGCTCAAGGACTAGCGGGAGGGCCGGGCCACGAGCAGTACTTC. Translation gives CCAQGLAGGPGHEQYF.

There are a few counts of this clonotype. The chain couples TRBV20-1 to TRBJ1-4, with 11 bases lining up with TRBD1. The CDR3 runs 17 residues. Unmatched junction bases numbered 8, after V lost 0 bases and J lost 5 bases. CDR1 DFQATT and CDR2 SNEGSKA come from the germline V gene (reference sequence). CDR3 residues: CSARDAWGTGGNEKLFF. The CDR3 nucleotides are TGCAGTGCTAGAGATGCGTGGGGGACAGGGGGAAATGAAAAACTGTTTTTT.

This clonotype was counted at least ten times. The chain is built from TRBV29-1 and TRBJ2-1; no clear D. The CDR3 covers 13 residues. The V gene lost 3 bases and the J gene lost 1 base, with 7 bases spanning the gap. Germline V gives CDR1 SQVTM, CDR2 ANQGSEA. As DNA, the CDR3 is TGCAGCGTTGAGTCGGAGTCCTACAATGAGCAGTTCTTC. It specifies CSVESESYNEQFF.

This clonotype was picked up a small number of times. The V gene is TRBV5-6, the J gene TRBJ2-5, with 13 nucleotides matching TRBD2. Trimming cost V 2 bases and J 1 base; bases outside gene matches: 8. Looked up from germline, CDR1 is SGHDT and CDR2 is YYEEEE. The CDR3 loop spans 18 amino acids. The CDR3: CASSLTGTSGTSQETQYF. The CDR3 DNA sequence: TGTGCCAGCAGCTTAACCGGGACTAGCGGGACTTCCCAAGAGACCCAGTACTTC.

The rearrangement joins TRBV20-1 to TRBJ2-2, with a weak D call TRBD2 (6 bases). The CDR3 is 16 amino acids. Trimming took off 3 bases at V and 1 base at J, with 15 bases between the two ends. Germline loops: CDR1 DFQATT, CDR2 SNEGSKA (reference sequence). This CDR3 reads CSARELAELNTGELFF. In DNA form, the CDR3 reads TGCAGTGCTAGGGAGTTAGCGGAGCTGAACACCGGGGAGCTGTTTTTT.

This clonotype was recorded at least ten times. The chain couples TRBV28 to TRBJ2-1, with TRBD2 as a possible D gene (5 bases). The V end was cut by 2 bases, the J end by 15 bases, with 23 bases between. The germline CDR1 and CDR2 sequences are MDHEN and SYDVKM. The CDR3 is 15 amino acids. In DNA form, the CDR3 reads TGTGCCAGCAGTTTACCCCTGGACGGGCTGGGAGCTCCGTTCTTC. This codes for CASSLPLDGLGAPFF.

This clonotype was recorded at least ten times. V usage is TRBV11-1 and J usage is TRBJ2-7, with D possibly TRBD1 on 6 matching bases. In germline, CDR1 is SGHAT, CDR2 FQDESV (reference sequence). V gave up 9 bases and J gave up 2 bases, with 17 bases separating them. The length of the CDR3 is 14 residues. This CDR3 reads CARRYRVETYEQYF. The CDR3 DNA follows: TGTGCCAGGAGATACAGGGTAGAGACCTACGAGCAGTACTTC.

This clonotype was found many times. V and J are TRBV24-1 and TRBJ2-5; no clear D. V lost 3 bases, J lost 5 bases, and 9 bases lay in between. The germline V gene encodes CDR1 KGHDR and CDR2 SFDVKD. The CDR3 extends over 13 amino acids. Here the CDR3 DNA reads TGTGCCACCAGTGATCGAGGACGTGAGACCCAGTACTTC. It encodes CATSDRGRETQYF.

This clonotype was seen a handful of times. The chain recombines TRBV7-2 with TRBJ2-5; 8 nucleotides agree with TRBD2. This CDR3 is built from 14 residues. In germline, CDR1 is SGHTA, CDR2 FQGNSA. The V segment lost 8 bases and the J segment 4 bases; nucleotides outside the gene matches: 9. For the CDR3, the DNA is TGTGCCAGCGCCTCACTAGCGGACCTAGAGACCCAGTACTTC. This encodes CASASLADLETQYF.

This clonotype was picked up a small number of times. For the CDR3, the DNA is TGCGCCAGCAGCTGGCCACGGGGACAGATCAGCTCCTACGAGCAGTACTTC. Protein: CASSWPRGQISSYEQYF. The chain links TRBV5-1 to TRBJ2-7; 7 bases line up with TRBD1. The CDR3 totals 17 residues. CDR1 is SGHRS and CDR2 is YFSETQ in the germline V gene. V dropped 3 bases and J dropped 0; count of bases not matched to a gene: 12.

In its sample, this clonotype was seen a few times. The chain is built from TRBV5-1 and TRBJ2-2; D call uncertain. V was trimmed by 0 bases and J by 5 bases, leaving 11 bases between them. Germline V gives CDR1 SGHRS, CDR2 YFSETQ. CDR3 length equals 15 residues. The CDR3 DNA reads TGCGCCAGCAGCTTGGCCTCTTCTCGGACCGGGGAGCTGTTTTTT. It yields the protein CASSLASSRTGELFF.

This clonotype was seen many times. This CDR3 reads CSANSRDPRNEQFF. The CDR3, as DNA: TGCAGTGCTAATTCCCGGGACCCGCGCAATGAGCAGTTCTTC. V and J are TRBV20-1 and TRBJ2-1, with D perhaps given as TRBD1 or TRBD2 (5 bases each). The V and J ends lost 4 bases and 6 bases respectively, with 16 bases between them. The CDR3 has 14 residues. Germline V gene data show CDR1 as DFQATT and CDR2 as SNEGSKA (reference sequence).